The 15 T cell receptor beta chains listed next were all sequenced from one sample in a study of T cells in Graves' hyperthyroidism and ophthalmopathy. TCR beta CDR3 sequences were amplified from RNA transcripts. Using the HTBI primer set, a first-round RT-PCR was run on the TCR CDR3. In TCRdb, the multiplex PCR reads were re-called with MiXCR into one record per CDR3 protein. The sample has 300,000 or so distinct CDR3 sequences; about 15% are singletons. The sample consisted of blood. The source of these receptors is a man aged 25 to 40 with Graves' hyperthyroidism.

This clonotype was recorded at least ten times. The V gene is TRBV6-1, the J gene TRBJ2-1; 11 positions match TRBD2. In germline, CDR1 is MNHNS, CDR2 SASEGT. Trimming cost V 5 bases and J 6 bases; bases outside gene matches: 6. The CDR3 covers 15 residues. Written as DNA, the CDR3 is TGTGCCAGCAGTTCCGTAGCGGGAGGGCTCAATGAGCAGTTCTTC. Amino acids: CASSSVAGGLNEQFF.

This clonotype was detected only a few times. The chain is built from TRBV12-3 or TRBV12-4 and TRBJ1-1; the D is unclear. Trimming removed 3 bases from V and 7 bases from J, with 12 bases in between. The CDR3 totals 13 residues. The CDR3 nucleotides read TGTGCCAGCAGTTTTATCCCGGACGGTGAAGCTTTCTTT. Translated: CASSFIPDGEAFF.

This clonotype was recorded at least ten times. The CDR3 region has the DNA TGTGCCAGCAGTTCGCAACTCAGGGTTGAGAACACTGAAGCTTTCTTT. Amino acid sequence: CASSSQLRVENTEAFF. V usage is TRBV28 and J usage is TRBJ1-1, with a possible D match to TRBD1 (5 bases). V was cut by 4 bases and J by 1 base, with 16 bases left in between. Germline CDR1 and CDR2: MDHEN and SYDVKM. This CDR3 contains 16 residues. The variable domain in full, with the rest retrieved from reference TRBV28 and TRBJ1-1, is DVKVTQSSRYLVKRTGEKVFLECVQDMDHENMFWYRQDPGLGLRLIYFSYDVKMKEKGDIPEGYSVSREKKERFSLILESASTNQTSMYLCASSSQLRVENTEAFFGQGTRLTVV.

This clonotype was observed at least ten times. V and J are TRBV9 and TRBJ2-1; 7 bases are a match to TRBD1. This CDR3 has 13 amino acids. CDR1 SGDLS and CDR2 YYNGEE come from the germline V gene. V shed 4 bases, J shed 4 bases, and the junction held 2 bases outside the gene matches. The CDR3 region is CASSTGQYNEQFF. CDR3 in DNA: TGTGCCAGCAGCACGGGACAGTACAATGAGCAGTTCTTC.

V and J are TRBV14 and TRBJ2-7; 11 positions agree with TRBD2. In germline, CDR1 is SGHDN, CDR2 FVKESK. With 2 bases clipped from V and 2 bases from J, the junction kept 2 bases outside the gene matches. CDR3 length: 15 amino acids. The CDR3 sequence is CASSQLAGGTYEQYF. The CDR3 nucleotides read TGTGCCAGCAGCCAACTAGCGGGAGGTACCTACGAGCAGTACTTC.

This clonotype appeared a few times. The chain has TRBV12-3 or TRBV12-4 and TRBJ1-5; D is unresolved. V was trimmed by 6 bases and J by 5 bases, leaving 17 bases between them. This CDR3 comprises 15 residues. The CDR3 nucleotides read TGTGCCAGCAGCCCGGGGAGGGTGTTAGATCAGCCCCAGCATTTT. Amino acids: CASSPGRVLDQPQHF.

This clonotype has ten or more counts. V gene TRBV5-1 combines with J gene TRBJ2-5, with 15 positions matching TRBD2. Losses at the gene ends were 6 bases for V and 5 bases for J; bases not matched to a gene: 8. This CDR3 contains 16 residues. Germline CDR1 SGHRS, CDR2 YFSETQ. The CDR3: CASTGLAGGEGETQYF. The CDR3, as DNA: TGCGCCAGCACGGGACTAGCGGGAGGCGAAGGGGAGACCCAGTACTTC.

This clonotype was counted only a few times. The CDR3 is CSVENGASGNNEQFF. The CDR3 DNA reads TGCAGCGTTGAAAATGGGGCTAGCGGTAACAATGAGCAGTTCTTC. The chain uses TRBV20-1 and TRBJ2-1, with 7 bases identical to TRBD2. The CDR3 totals 15 residues. The germline CDR1 and CDR2 sequences are DFQATT and SNEGSKA (reference sequence).

Points on this clonotype: A read error may explain this, as a much larger clone is one base away. V and J are TRBV5-1 and TRBJ1-5, with D uncertain. Germline CDR1 reads SGHRS; CDR2 reads YFSETQ. CDR3 size: 13 residues. As DNA, the CDR3 is TGTGCCAGCAGCTTGGGAGTTAGCCAGCCCCAGCATTTT. Translation gives CASSLGVSQPQHF.

This clonotype occurred a few times. The rearrangement links TRBV20-1 to TRBJ1-5; the D gene is possibly TRBD1 (6 bases). This CDR3 has 15 amino acids. Deletions cut 5 bases from V and 0 bases from J, with 14 bases between. In germline, CDR1 is DFQATT, CDR2 SNEGSKA (reference sequence). The CDR3 is CSAARQAGSNQPQHF. CDR3 nucleotide sequence: TGCAGTGCTGCACGACAGGCGGGTAGCAATCAGCCCCAGCATTTT.

This clonotype showed up many times. The chain uses TRBV24-1 and TRBJ2-5; a possible D gene is TRBD1 (6 bases). Trimming took 4 bases from V and 4 from J, leaving 15 bases between them. Per the germline V gene, CDR1 is KGHDR and CDR2 is SFDVKD. The CDR3 loop spans 15 amino acids. The CDR3 bases are TGTGCCACCAGTGACCCACAGGGTTGGGGAGAGACCCAGTACTTC. This gives the protein CATSDPQGWGETQYF.

The genes are TRBV15 and TRBJ2-1; 12 nucleotides agree with TRBD2. The CDR3 spans 15 residues. J was trimmed by 3 bases and V by 5 bases; bases with no gene match: 2. Germline assignment: CDR1 LNHNV and CDR2 YYDKDF (reference sequence). CDR3 region: CATSGLAGFYNEQFF. DNA of the CDR3: TGTGCCACCAGCGGACTAGCGGGGTTCTACAATGAGCAGTTCTTC.

A few counts support this clonotype. The chain couples TRBV14 to TRBJ1-1; no clear D. V dropped 2 bases and J dropped 4 bases, with 8 bases sitting between them. The CDR3 extends over 13 amino acids. Germline V gives CDR1 SGHDN, CDR2 FVKESK. CDR3 coding DNA: TGTGCCAGCAGCCAACAGTTGGGCACTGAAGCTTTCTTT. Its translation is CASSQQLGTEAFF.

The sample holds many counts of this clonotype. This sequence joins TRBV10-3 and TRBJ2-5; D uncertain. This CDR3 contains 11 residues. Between the trimmed V and J ends, which lost 8 bases and 1 base, there was a span of 5 bases. The V gene's germline CDR1 is ENHRY and CDR2 SYGVKD. The CDR3 DNA reads TGTGCCATCGGTTCCCAAGAGACCCAGTACTTC. Its protein is CAIGSQETQYF.

This clonotype has a handful of counts. The junction departs from the called germline gene at one end, perhaps through a read error. V and J are TRBV5-5 and TRBJ2-7; D tentatively reads TRBD1 or TRBD2 (5 bases each). The CDR3 spans 14 residues. Germline assignment: CDR1 SGHKS and CDR2 YYEKEE (reference sequence). The CDR3 loop is CASSLYGAGYEQCF. CDR3 nucleotide sequence: TGTGCCAGCAGCTTGTACGGGGCCGGCTACGAGCAGTGCTTC.